Each of the 14 T cell receptor beta chains below was sequenced from the same sample in a study of T cells in Graves' hyperthyroidism and ophthalmopathy. Amplified TCR beta CDR3 regions came from RNA transcripts. TCR CDR3 regions were first amplified by RT-PCR with HTBI primers. A single record per CDR3 protein comes from TCRdb applying MiXCR to the multiplex PCR reads. The sample holds about 380,000 distinct CDR3 sequences, about 14% seen once. The sequencing input was blood. All receptors come from a woman aged 30 to 39 with Graves' ophthalmopathy.

This clonotype showed up many times. CDR3 nucleotide sequence: TGTGCCAGCAGTGAAAGCGGGGACTCCTACGAGCAGTACTTC. Encoded protein: CASSESGDSYEQYF. This chain links TRBV12-3 or TRBV12-4 with TRBJ2-7; 7 bases fit TRBD2. CDR3 length: 14 amino acids. The V and J ends lost 5 bases and 0 bases, in that order; junction bases with no gene match: 4.

In its sample, this clonotype was seen many times. The germline gene is not matched at one end of the junction; a read error may be the cause. The gene calls are TRBV30 and TRBJ1-1; a weak D match, TRBD1 (6 bases). Looked up from germline, CDR1 is GTSNPN and CDR2 is SVGIG (reference sequence). The CDR3 loop spans 14 amino acids. The CDR3 protein is CAWRATGHNTETFF. The CDR3 DNA follows: TGTGCCTGGAGAGCGACAGGACATAACACTGAAACTTTCTTT.

V and J are TRBV4-1 and TRBJ2-7; TRBD2 matches at 13 bases. V dropped 3 bases and J dropped 1; count of bases not matched to a gene: 3. Germline values: CDR1 MGHRA, CDR2 YSYEKL. CDR3 length: 16 amino acids. CDR3 loop: CASSQGLAGLSYEQYF. In DNA, the CDR3 is TGCGCCAGCAGCCAGGGACTAGCGGGGCTATCCTACGAGCAGTACTTC.

This clonotype has a handful of counts. The chain links TRBV5-4 to TRBJ2-6, with 8 nucleotides matching TRBD1. The CDR3 is 17 residues long. V lost 3 bases to trimming and J lost 0 bases; unmatched junction nucleotides: 5. Germline CDR1 is SGHNT and CDR2 is YYREEE (reference sequence). The CDR3 here is CASSYGQGSSGANVLTF. CDR3 DNA: TGTGCCAGCAGCTATGGACAGGGCTCCTCTGGGGCCAACGTCCTGACTTTC.

This clonotype has at least ten counts. The V call is TRBV11-2, the J call TRBJ2-7; 11 bases line up with TRBD1. The CDR3 contains 17 residues. V was clipped by 5 bases and J by 4 bases; unmatched bases: 13. Germline V gene data show CDR1 as SGHAT and CDR2 as FQNNGV. The CDR3 loop is CASSITRRTGGRYEQYF. The CDR3 bases are TGTGCCAGCAGCATCACCAGACGGACAGGGGGCAGATACGAGCAGTACTTC.

The chain couples TRBV6-5 to TRBJ2-7; TRBD2 aligns across 12 bases. CDR3 length: 18 residues. Germline CDR1 reads MNHEY; CDR2 reads SVGAGI. Trimming at V came to 4 bases and at J to 3 bases, leaving 13 bases not matched to a gene. Here the CDR3 DNA reads TGTGCCAGCAGTTTCCAACTAGCGGGGGGAACGCTTGACTACGAGCAGTACTTC. It codes for CASSFQLAGGTLDYEQYF.

This clonotype was counted at least ten times. This sequence joins TRBV7-2 and TRBJ1-1; 8 bases align to TRBD1. Unmatched junction bases numbered 9, after V lost 4 bases and J lost 5 bases. Germline V CDR1 and CDR2: SGHTA, FQGNSA. CDR3 length: 15 residues. Here the CDR3 DNA reads TGTGCCAGCAGCTCCGGAGGACAGGGAGAAACTGAAGCTTTCTTT. Translated, it gives CASSSGGQGETEAFF.

This clonotype was counted many times. The chain is built from TRBV2 and TRBJ2-3; 14 bases line up with TRBD2. The germline V gene encodes CDR1 SNHLY and CDR2 FYNNEI. The CDR3 extends over 17 amino acids. J gave up 4 bases and V 6 bases, and 9 bases lay outside the gene matches. In nucleotides, the CDR3 is TGTGCCAGCAGAGCCCGACTAGCGGGGGGGGTCGCAGATACGCAGTATTTT. It is translated as CASRARLAGGVADTQYF. Complete variable domain (other parts from reference TRBV2 and TRBJ2-3): EPEVTQTPSHQVTQMGQEVILRCVPISNHLYFYWYRQILGQKVEFLVSFYNNEISEKSEIFDDQFSVERPDGSNFTLKIRSTKLEDSAMYFCASRARLAGGVADTQYFGPGTRLTVL.

V usage is TRBV12-3 or TRBV12-4 and J usage is TRBJ1-3; D unresolved. The CDR3 has 14 residues. The germline V and J ends were trimmed by 11 bases and 1 base, with 15 bases remaining between them. The CDR3 loop is CACEEIASGNTIYF. DNA for the CDR3: TGTGCCTGTGAGGAGATTGCTTCTGGAAACACCATATATTTT.

This clonotype was found many times. The chain carries TRBV18 and TRBJ1-1; weak D call: TRBD1 (6 bases). The ends were cut back, 0 bases at V and 10 bases at J, with 18 bases in the middle. CDR3 length equals 15 residues. Germline CDR1 is KGHSH and CDR2 is LQKENI. CDR3 sequence reads: CASSPPAGAWGGAFF. Here the CDR3 DNA reads TGTGCCAGCTCACCACCGGCAGGGGCCTGGGGGGGAGCTTTCTTT.

This clonotype was seen at least ten times. This rearrangement joins TRBV12-3 or TRBV12-4 to TRBJ2-3; D is undetermined. Between the trimmed V and J ends, which lost 5 bases and 0 bases, there was a span of 15 bases. The CDR3 sequence is 16 residues long. The CDR3 loop reads CASSTFLATSTDTQYF. The CDR3 DNA reads TGTGCCAGCAGTACCTTTCTGGCGACTAGCACAGATACGCAGTATTTT.

This clonotype was seen at least ten times. The V gene is TRBV18, the J gene TRBJ2-2, with TRBD1 matching 7 bases. Germline V gene sequence: CDR1 KGHSH, CDR2 LQKENI. CDR3 length: 15 residues. The V gene end was trimmed by 5 bases and the J gene end by 4 bases; junction bases not matched to a gene: 7. The CDR3, as DNA: TGTGCCAGCTCAGAAGGGGGCGCAGGCACCGGGGAGCTGTTTTTT. Amino acids: CASSEGGAGTGELFF.

This clonotype was observed at least ten times. J is TRBJ2-5 and V is TRBV24-1, with 11 bases aligning to TRBD2. The germline V gene encodes CDR1 KGHDR and CDR2 SFDVKD. This CDR3 region has 16 residues. V lost 4 bases, J lost 5 bases, and 8 bases stayed unmatched. This CDR3 reads CATSDYGTSGTETQYF. Here the CDR3 DNA reads TGTGCCACCAGTGACTACGGGACTAGCGGCACGGAGACCCAGTACTTC.

This clonotype was detected many times. This chain links TRBV5-5 with TRBJ1-1, with no clear D. V lost 0 bases to trimming and J lost 5 bases, with 14 bases between them. The CDR3 spans 15 residues. From germline, CDR1 is SGHKS and CDR2 YYEKEE (reference sequence). CDR3 nucleotide sequence: TGTGCCAGCAGCTTGGTAATTAGGGTCTGGACTGAAGCTTTCTTT. Translation gives CASSLVIRVWTEAFF.